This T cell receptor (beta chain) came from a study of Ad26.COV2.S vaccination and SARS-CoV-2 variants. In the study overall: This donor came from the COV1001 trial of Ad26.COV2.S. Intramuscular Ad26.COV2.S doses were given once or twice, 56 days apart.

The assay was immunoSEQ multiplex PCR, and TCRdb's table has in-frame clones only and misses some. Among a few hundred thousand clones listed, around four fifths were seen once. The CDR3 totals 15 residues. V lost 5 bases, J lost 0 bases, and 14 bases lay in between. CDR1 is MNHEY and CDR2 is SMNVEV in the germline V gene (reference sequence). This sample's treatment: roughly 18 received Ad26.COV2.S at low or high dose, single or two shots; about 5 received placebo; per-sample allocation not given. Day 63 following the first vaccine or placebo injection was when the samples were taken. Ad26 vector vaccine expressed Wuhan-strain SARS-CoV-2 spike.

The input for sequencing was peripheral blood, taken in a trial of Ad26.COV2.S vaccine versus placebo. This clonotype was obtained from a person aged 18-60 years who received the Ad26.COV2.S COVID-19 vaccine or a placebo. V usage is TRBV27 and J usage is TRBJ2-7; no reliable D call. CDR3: CASSPIDGRSYEQYF. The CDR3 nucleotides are TGTGCCAGCAGTCCTATTGACGGCCGCTCCTACGAGCAGTACTTC.